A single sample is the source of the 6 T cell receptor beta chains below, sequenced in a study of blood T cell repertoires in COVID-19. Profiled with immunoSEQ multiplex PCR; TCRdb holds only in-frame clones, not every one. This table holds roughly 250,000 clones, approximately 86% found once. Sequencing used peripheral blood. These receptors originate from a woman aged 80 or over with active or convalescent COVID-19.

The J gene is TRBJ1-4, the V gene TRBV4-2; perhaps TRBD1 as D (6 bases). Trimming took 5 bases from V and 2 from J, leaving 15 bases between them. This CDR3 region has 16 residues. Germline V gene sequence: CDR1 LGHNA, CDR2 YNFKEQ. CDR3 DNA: TGTGCCAGCAGCGAAGGCAGGGGAAGGACTAATGAAAAACTGTTTTTT. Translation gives CASSEGRGRTNEKLFF.

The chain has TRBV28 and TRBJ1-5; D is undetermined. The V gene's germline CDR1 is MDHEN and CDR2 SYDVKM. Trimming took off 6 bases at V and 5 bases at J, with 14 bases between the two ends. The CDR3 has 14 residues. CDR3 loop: CASSLRWLHQPQHF. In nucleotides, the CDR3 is TGTGCCAGCAGCCTTCGCTGGCTCCATCAGCCCCAGCATTTT.

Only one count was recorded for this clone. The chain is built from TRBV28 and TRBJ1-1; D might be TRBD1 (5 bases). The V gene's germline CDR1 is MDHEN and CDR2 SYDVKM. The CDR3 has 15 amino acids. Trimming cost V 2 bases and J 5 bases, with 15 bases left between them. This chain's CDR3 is CASSLRGIGGTEAFF. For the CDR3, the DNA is TGTGCCAGCAGTTTACGGGGGATTGGGGGTACTGAAGCTTTCTTT.

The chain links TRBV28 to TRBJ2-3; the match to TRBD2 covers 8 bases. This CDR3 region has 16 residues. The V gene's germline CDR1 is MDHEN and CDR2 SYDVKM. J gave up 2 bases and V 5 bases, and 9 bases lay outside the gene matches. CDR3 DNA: TGTGCCAGCAGTCCGGCGGGGGGCTCCCCCACAGATACGCAGTATTTT. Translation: CASSPAGGSPTDTQYF.

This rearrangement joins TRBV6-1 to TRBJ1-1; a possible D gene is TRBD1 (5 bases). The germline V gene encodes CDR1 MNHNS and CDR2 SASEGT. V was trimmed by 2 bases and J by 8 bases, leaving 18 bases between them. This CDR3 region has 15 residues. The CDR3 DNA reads TGTGCCAGCAGTGAACCCCCTTCGGGGGGTGCCGAAGCTTTCTTT. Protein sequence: CASSEPPSGGAEAFF.

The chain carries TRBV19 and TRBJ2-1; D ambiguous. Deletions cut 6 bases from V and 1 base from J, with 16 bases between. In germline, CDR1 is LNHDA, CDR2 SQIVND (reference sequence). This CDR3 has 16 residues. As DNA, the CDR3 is TGTGCCAGTAGGAAGATTGAGCCGCCTTCCTACAATGAGCAGTTCTTC. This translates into CASRKIEPPSYNEQFF.